This TCR beta chain came from a study of T cells in Graves' hyperthyroidism and ophthalmopathy. RNA transcripts yielded amplified TCR beta CDR3 regions. When the TCR CDR3 underwent first-round RT-PCR, the HTBI primer set was used. One entry per CDR3 protein, called by TCRdb with MiXCR from the multiplex PCR reads. The repertoire holds around 110,000 distinct CDR3 sequences, about 15% seen once, with less than 50% in the top ten. Findings and limits, study-wide: Researchers found most expanded thyroid clonotypes above 0.001 in blood as well.

The CDR3 length is 16 residues. CDR1 is SSHAT, CDR2 FNYEAQ, per germline (reference sequence). This clonotype came up once. Antigen unknown. A read error may produce the germline difference seen at one junction end. The specimen sequenced was blood. The clonotype originates from a woman aged 45-65 years with Graves' hyperthyroidism. The chain combines TRBV7-7 with TRBJ2-2, with TRBD2 matching 9 bases. The CDR3 protein is CASSRPTSGNTGELFF. The CDR3 nucleotides are TGTGCTAGCAGCCGCCCGACTAGCGGGAACACCGGGGAGCTGTTTTTT.